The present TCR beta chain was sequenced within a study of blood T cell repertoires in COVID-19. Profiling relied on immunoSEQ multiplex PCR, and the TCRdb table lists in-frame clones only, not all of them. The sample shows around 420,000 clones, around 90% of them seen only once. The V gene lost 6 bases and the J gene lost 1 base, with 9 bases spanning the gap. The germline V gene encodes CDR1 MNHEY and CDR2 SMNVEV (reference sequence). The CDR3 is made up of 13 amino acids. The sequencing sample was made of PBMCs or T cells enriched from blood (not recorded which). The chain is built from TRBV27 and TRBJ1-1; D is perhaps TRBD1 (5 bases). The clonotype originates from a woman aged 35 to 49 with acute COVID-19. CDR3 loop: CASSLTGNTEAFF. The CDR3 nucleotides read TGTGCCAGCAGCCTAACAGGGAACACTGAAGCTTTCTTT.